Listed here is a single T cell receptor (beta chain). The target antigen is unknown. Profiled with immunoSEQ multiplex PCR; TCRdb holds only in-frame clones, not every one. The sample records some 110,000 clones, more than 70% being singletons. The sample is drawn from a study of cytomegalovirus exposure and HLA in healthy donors. As for the study in general: The same platform was used for the 130 or so validation repertoires as for the 666 first-cohort repertoires, as reported in a later analysis.

V shed 4 bases and J shed 6 bases, with 9 bases lying between them. The CDR3 length is 13 residues. The V gene's germline CDR1 is KGHSH and CDR2 LQKENI. Findings and caveats of the study: 164 TCR beta chains were listed as cytomegalovirus-associated. In a later analysis, first-cohort TCR clusters were found to tend to co-occur in the 130 or so validation repertoires. Most TCRs appeared rarely, but some public TCRs recurred in many donors.

This clonotype was sampled from a man between 18 and 35 years old in good health and CMV-seronegative. V gene TRBV18 combines with J gene TRBJ1-4; tentatively, D is TRBD1 (5 bases). The sample consisted of PBMCs. As DNA, the CDR3 is TGTGCCAGCTCACAGGGGTTGGATGAAAAACTGTTTTTT. This translates into CASSQGLDEKLFF.